These 23 T cell receptor beta chains share one sample of origin, sequenced in a study of neurological immune-mediated disorders. The time point here: longitudinal time-point 1 (baseline). TCRdb redid the calling of the 5' RACE reads with MiXCR, one entry per CDR3 protein. The sample shows approximately 53,000 distinct CDR3 sequences, about a tenth of them seen only once. Sequencing was carried out using PBMCs. These receptors came from a woman aged 40-49 years in good health.

This clonotype was counted ten times or more. The chain recombines TRBV12-3 or TRBV12-4 with TRBJ2-1; TRBD2 might be the D (6 bases). The CDR3 runs 16 residues. The V end was cut by 4 bases, the J end by 10 bases, with 23 bases between. CDR3 sequence reads: CASSSRTTGTGFEQFF. In nucleotides, the CDR3 is TGTGCCAGCAGTTCACGGACTACCGGGACCGGCTTCGAGCAGTTCTTC.

This clonotype has at least ten counts. The chain employs TRBV5-1 and TRBJ1-1, with D hard to call. V lost 0 bases, J lost 4 bases, and 10 bases lay in between. Germline CDR1 is SGHRS and CDR2 is YFSETQ. The CDR3 loop spans 14 amino acids. CDR3 loop: CASSLGWGTTEAFF. The CDR3 region has the DNA TGCGCCAGCAGCTTGGGTTGGGGTACCACTGAAGCTTTCTTT.

This clonotype has ten or more counts. V usage is TRBV7-2 and J usage is TRBJ2-1, with D maybe TRBD2 (5 bases). Germline CDR1 SGHTA, CDR2 FQGNSA. Trimming removed 5 bases at V and 0 bases at J, with 17 bases between. This CDR3 has 17 amino acids. The CDR3 nucleotides read TGTGCCAGCAGCACCGGGTGGGGAGAAAGCTCCTACAATGAGCAGTTCTTC. This translates into CASSTGWGESSYNEQFF.

This clonotype was found many times. V is TRBV20-1 and J is TRBJ1-5; D perhaps matches TRBD1 (5 bases). The V gene lost 3 bases and the J gene lost 3 bases, with 12 bases spanning the gap. CDR3 length: 14 residues. CDR1 is DFQATT, CDR2 SNEGSKA, per germline (reference sequence). The CDR3 DNA reads TGCAGTGCTAGGTCCGGGACCGTCAATCAGCCCCAGCATTTT. Translation: CSARSGTVNQPQHF.

In this sample, this clonotype turned up once. A much larger clone differs by one base, so this may be a read error. The genes are TRBV7-8 and TRBJ2-1, with D perhaps matching TRBD1 (6 bases). CDR1 SGHVS and CDR2 FQNEAQ come from the germline V gene. This CDR3 is 12 amino acids long. The CDR3 DNA follows: TGTGCCAACAGCTTAGGGGGCAATGAGCAGTTCTTC. Its protein is CANSLGGNEQFF.

This clonotype occurred many times. V gene TRBV3-1 combines with J gene TRBJ2-2, with D perhaps TRBD1 or TRBD2 (5 bases each). The CDR3 sequence is 20 residues long. CDR1 and CDR2 (germline): LGHDT, YNNKEL (reference sequence). V was pared by 1 base and J by 4 bases, with 25 bases between. The CDR3 bases are TGTGCCAGCAGCCAAGGGACAAAGGTATTCCGGGGCCGCGGCACCGGGGAGCTGTTTTTT. Encoded protein: CASSQGTKVFRGRGTGELFF.

This clonotype occurred many times. The genes are TRBV3-1 and TRBJ1-1, with D hard to call. This CDR3 spans 13 amino acids. CDR1 LGHDT and CDR2 YNNKEL come from the germline V gene (reference sequence). Trimming cost V 3 bases and J 0 bases, with 5 bases left between them. Here the CDR3 reads CASSQQMNTEAFF. The CDR3 region has the DNA TGTGCCAGCAGCCAGCAGATGAACACTGAAGCTTTCTTT.

This clonotype was seen more than once but under ten times. V usage is TRBV3-1 and J usage is TRBJ1-2; perhaps TRBD1 as D (5 bases). The CDR3 spans 14 residues. From germline, CDR1 is LGHDT and CDR2 YNNKEL (reference sequence). V shed 6 bases and J shed 7 bases, with 18 bases lying between them. CDR3 bases: TGTGCCAGCAGTCCTGGGACTTCAACGACTGGCTACACCTTC. Translation: CASSPGTSTTGYTF.

This clonotype appeared many times. The chain employs TRBV29-1 and TRBJ2-2; possible D gene TRBD1, 6 bases. CDR3 length equals 12 residues. Germline V gives CDR1 SQVTM, CDR2 ANQGSEA. The CDR3 loop is CSWTDNTGELFF. CDR3 sequence (DNA): TGCAGTTGGACAGATAACACCGGGGAGCTGTTTTTT.

This clonotype has a count of ten or more. This chain links TRBV7-2 with TRBJ2-7; D call uncertain. The ends were cut back, 3 bases at V and 4 bases at J, with 7 bases in the middle. The CDR3 covers 12 residues. The germline V gene has CDR1 SGHTA and CDR2 FQGNSA. For the CDR3, the DNA is TGTGCCAGCAGCTTCCCCCGGTACGAGCAGTACTTC. Translating gives CASSFPRYEQYF.

The V gene is TRBV7-2, the J gene TRBJ1-1; D not certain. Trimming took 3 bases from V and 1 from J, leaving 12 bases between them. Per germline, CDR1 SGHTA and CDR2 FQGNSA. There are 15 residues in the CDR3. The CDR3 region has the DNA TGTGCCAGCAGCTTTACTGGAGGGTGGAACACTGAAGCTTTCTTT. This gives the protein CASSFTGGWNTEAFF.

This clonotype was picked up many times. The V call is TRBV12-3 or TRBV12-4, the J call TRBJ2-7, with 10 bases fitting TRBD2. This CDR3 is 16 amino acids long. The trim removed 5 bases at V and 6 bases at J, leaving 13 bases unmatched. The CDR3 region has the DNA TGTGCCAGCAGTCCCCGGACTAGCGGAATGCCCGGCGAGCAGTACTTC. Protein: CASSPRTSGMPGEQYF.

This clonotype came up many times. The chain links TRBV7-8 to TRBJ1-3, with a tentative D call TRBD1 (5 bases). Germline CDR1 reads SGHVS; CDR2 reads FQNEAQ. Trimming took 4 bases from V and 2 from J, leaving 9 bases between them. This CDR3 contains 14 residues. CDR3 sequence: CASSSRGAGNTIYF. As DNA, the CDR3 is TGTGCCAGCAGCTCCCGGGGGGCTGGAAACACCATATATTTT.

There are many counts of this clonotype. The CDR3: CASSQDSGGARTQYF. The CDR3 coding sequence is TGTGCCAGCAGCCAAGACAGCGGGGGGGCCCGAACGCAGTATTTT. This chain uses TRBV3-1 with TRBJ2-3; 10 nucleotides align to TRBD2. The CDR3 loop spans 15 amino acids. J lost 9 bases, V lost 0 bases, and 6 bases had no gene match. CDR1 is LGHDT and CDR2 is YNNKEL in the germline V gene (reference sequence).

This clonotype was detected ten times or more. V is TRBV11-2 and J is TRBJ1-6; possible D gene TRBD1, 5 bases. V lost 5 bases to trimming and J lost 6 bases, with 17 bases between them. This CDR3 contains 16 residues. Germline V gene data show CDR1 as SGHAT and CDR2 as FQNNGV. CDR3 in amino acids: CASSTGTEAFNSPLHF. CDR3 sequence (DNA): TGTGCCAGCAGCACCGGGACGGAGGCTTTTAATTCACCCCTCCACTTT.

The sample holds many counts of this clonotype. The chain has TRBV12-3 or TRBV12-4 and TRBJ1-4; 7 bases are a match to TRBD1. The CDR3 spans 16 residues. The trim removed 4 bases at V and 4 bases at J, leaving 9 bases unmatched. CDR3 amino acids: CASSSPTGFRNEKLFF. The CDR3 DNA reads TGTGCCAGCAGTTCTCCGACAGGGTTCCGTAATGAAAAACTGTTTTTT.

This clonotype appeared many times. This chain connects TRBV7-8 to TRBJ1-1; D unclear. The germline gives CDR1 SGHVS, CDR2 FQNEAQ. V was cut by 4 bases and J by 5 bases, with 14 bases left in between. The CDR3 spans 14 residues. CDR3 sequence reads: CASSSNSGGTEAFF. Here the CDR3 DNA reads TGTGCCAGCAGCTCCAACAGTGGTGGGACTGAAGCTTTCTTT.

This clonotype was picked up many times. CDR3 nucleotides: TGTGCCACCGCTCTAGGGTACGAGCAGTACTTC. This codes for CATALGYEQYF. This chain uses TRBV6-2 or TRBV6-3 with TRBJ2-7; D gene unclear. This CDR3 is 11 amino acids long. The ends were cut back, 10 bases at V and 4 bases at J, with 11 bases in the middle. Per germline, CDR1 MNHEY and CDR2 SVGEGT.

This clonotype was counted at least ten times. The genes are TRBV12-3 or TRBV12-4 and TRBJ1-5; no clear D. Trimming cost V 4 bases and J 8 bases, with 9 bases left between them. CDR3 length: 12 amino acids. Here the CDR3 reads CASSSRAEPQHF. In nucleotides, the CDR3 is TGTGCCAGCAGTTCCAGAGCTGAGCCCCAGCATTTT.

This clonotype was counted many times. This rearrangement joins TRBV5-1 to TRBJ1-4; 7 positions match TRBD1. Unmatched junction bases numbered 11, after V lost 4 bases and J lost 8 bases. This CDR3 spans 15 amino acids. The germline gives CDR1 SGHRS, CDR2 YFSETQ. CDR3 protein: CASSTQGEPGEKLFF. The CDR3 DNA sequence: TGCGCCAGCAGCACCCAGGGGGAACCGGGGGAAAAACTGTTTTTT.

This clonotype was observed at least ten times. The V gene is TRBV6-6, the J gene TRBJ1-5; D is possibly TRBD1 (5 bases). Trimming stripped 2 bases from V and 1 base from J, with 15 bases between. CDR3 size: 17 residues. Germline V lookup: CDR1 MNHNY, CDR2 SVGAGI (reference sequence). CDR3 residues: CASSYPTRESSNQPQHF. The CDR3 coding sequence is TGTGCCAGCAGTTACCCCACCAGGGAGTCGAGCAATCAGCCCCAGCATTTT.

This clonotype was counted ten times or more. This chain uses TRBV6-5 with TRBJ2-7, with TRBD1 identical over 7 bases. V dropped 6 bases and J dropped 3; count of bases not matched to a gene: 20. The germline V gene encodes CDR1 MNHEY and CDR2 SVGAGI. The CDR3 is 18 amino acids. The CDR3 DNA reads as TGTGCCAGCAGCTTCCGACCCCCTCGGGACAGATACCACTACGAGCAGTACTTC. Protein: CASSFRPPRDRYHYEQYF.

The table lists this clonotype with many counts. The chain joins TRBV10-3 to TRBJ2-1; D unclear. Germline V gene lookup returns CDR1 ENHRY and CDR2 SYGVKD. This CDR3 region has 16 residues. The V and J ends lost 3 bases and 0 bases respectively, with 12 bases between them. This CDR3 reads CAISEKTASSYNEQFF. The CDR3 nucleotides are TGTGCCATCAGTGAAAAAACCGCCAGCTCCTACAATGAGCAGTTCTTC.